This TCR beta chain was recovered during a study of beta chain features in type 1 diabetes. V dropped 5 bases and J dropped 4; count of bases not matched to a gene: 9. The CDR3 has 15 residues. In germline, CDR1 is SEHNR, CDR2 FQNEAQ (reference sequence). Sorted populations were all over 98% pure. The entirety of the isolated RNA underwent reverse transcription, so expressed TCRB transcripts were sequenced. Measured with immunoSEQ multiplex PCR; TCRdb has only the in-frame clones, and not every one. The sample has around 170,000 clones, about 9.8% seen once. The sample consisted of central memory CD4+ T cells from blood. The V call is TRBV7-9, the J call TRBJ1-2; 8 nucleotides match TRBD1. The TCR comes from a woman aged 18-29 years in good health. The CDR3 nucleotides are TGTGCCAGCAGCCCCGGGGACAGGCCGATCTATGGCTACACCTTC. It yields the protein CASSPGDRPIYGYTF.